This paragraph reports one T cell receptor (beta chain). This specimen comes from a study of blood T cell repertoires in COVID-19. Assay used: immunoSEQ multiplex PCR; TCRdb lists only in-frame clones, some missing. Counted here are 200,000 or so clones, 80% to 95% occurring once; the ten biggest clones make up approximately 0.77%. The clonotype comes from a man in his sixties with COVID-19, enrolled during active disease. Input material: peripheral blood.

The CDR3: CASSAQGAGANVLTF. The CDR3 bases are TGTGCCAGCAGTGCCCAGGGTGCTGGGGCCAACGTCCTGACTTTC. This chain uses TRBV2 with TRBJ2-6, with TRBD1 as a possible D gene (5 bases). Germline CDR1 is SNHLY and CDR2 is FYNNEI. The CDR3 totals 15 residues. Trimming stripped 4 bases from V and 2 bases from J, with 9 bases between.